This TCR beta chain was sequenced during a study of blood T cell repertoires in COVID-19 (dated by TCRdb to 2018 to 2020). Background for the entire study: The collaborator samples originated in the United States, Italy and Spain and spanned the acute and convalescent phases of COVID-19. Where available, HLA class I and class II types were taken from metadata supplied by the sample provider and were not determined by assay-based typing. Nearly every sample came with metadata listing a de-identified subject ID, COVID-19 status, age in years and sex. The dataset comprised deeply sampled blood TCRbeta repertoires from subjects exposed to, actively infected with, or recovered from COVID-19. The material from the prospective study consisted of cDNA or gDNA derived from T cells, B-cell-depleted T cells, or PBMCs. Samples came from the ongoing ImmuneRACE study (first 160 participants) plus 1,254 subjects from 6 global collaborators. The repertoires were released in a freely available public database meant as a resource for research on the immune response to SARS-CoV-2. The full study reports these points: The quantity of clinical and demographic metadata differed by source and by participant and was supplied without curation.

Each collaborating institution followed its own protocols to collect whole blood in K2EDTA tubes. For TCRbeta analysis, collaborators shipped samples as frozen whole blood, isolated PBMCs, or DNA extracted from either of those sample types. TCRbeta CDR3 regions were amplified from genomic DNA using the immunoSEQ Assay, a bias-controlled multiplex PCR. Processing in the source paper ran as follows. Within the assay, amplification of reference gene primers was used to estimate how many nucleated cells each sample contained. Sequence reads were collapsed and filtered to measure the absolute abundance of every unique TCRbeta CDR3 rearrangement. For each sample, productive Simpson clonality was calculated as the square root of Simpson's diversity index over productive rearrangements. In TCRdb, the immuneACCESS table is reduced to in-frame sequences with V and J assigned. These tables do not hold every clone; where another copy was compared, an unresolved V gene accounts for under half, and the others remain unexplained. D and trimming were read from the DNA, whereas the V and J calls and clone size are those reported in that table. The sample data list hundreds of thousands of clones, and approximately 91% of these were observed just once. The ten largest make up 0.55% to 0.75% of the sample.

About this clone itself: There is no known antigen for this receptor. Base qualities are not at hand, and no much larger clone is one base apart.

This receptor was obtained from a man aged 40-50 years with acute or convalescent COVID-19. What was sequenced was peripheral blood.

The sequence in DNA is TGTGCCAGAAGCTTAAACAGGGTGGGCAACTATGGCTACACCTTC. The encoded protein is CARSLNRVGNYGYTF. Here the chain combines TRBV5-3 and TRBJ1-2; D gene: possibly TRBD1, on 6 matching bases. TRBV5-3 has ORF status, its function being uncertain. The V end loses 2 bases and the J end loses 2 bases, and a stretch of 13 bases separates them. Measured from the cysteine to the phenylalanine, the CDR3 is 15 residues long. Here the CDR3 DNA is all that survives: 45 bases in frame from base 1.